This T cell receptor (beta chain) was recovered during a study of blood T cell repertoires in COVID-19. The repertoire was sequenced with immunoSEQ multiplex PCR; TCRdb's copy has only in-frame clones and lacks some. This sample carries nearly 300,000 clones, 84% of them seen once, and the ten largest clones take about 1.5%. CDR3 length: 16 residues. Per germline, CDR1 MNHEY and CDR2 SVGEGT. The V end was cut by 6 bases, the J end by 4 bases, with 21 bases between. The J gene is TRBJ1-1, the V gene TRBV6-2 or TRBV6-3; D perhaps matches TRBD1 (5 bases). The sequence was collected from a human donor with COVID-19, enrolled during active disease. The donor label of this sample is uncertain. Sequencing was performed on peripheral blood. The CDR3 bases are TGTGCCAGCAGCAGCTTTGAGGGGACCGGGGGCACTGAAGCTTTCTTT. Its translation is CASSSFEGTGGTEAFF.